Described below is a single T cell receptor (beta chain) sequence and its context. Per the authors' pipeline: Reference gene primer amplification gave estimated nucleated cell counts. Generated by immunoSEQ multiplex PCR, the TCRdb table keeps only in-frame clones and is missing some. Clone size and V and J calls were adopted from that table, with D and trimming inferred from the DNA. The profile shows under 300,000 clones, around 85% of them singletons. The sample belongs to a study of blood T cell repertoires in COVID-19. Study details: Acute and convalescent COVID-19 specimens originated in the United States, Italy and Spain. Sources were T cells, B-cell-depleted T cells, or PBMCs; the material itself was cDNA or gDNA.

The receptor was isolated from an older woman with active or convalescent COVID-19. The sequenced material came from peripheral blood.

As DNA, the CDR3 is TGCGCCAGCAGCCCCGGACAGGGGGACTCAACTAATGAAAAACTGTTTTTT. Translation gives CASSPGQGDSTNEKLFF. The chain recombines TRBV5-1 with TRBJ1-4; 10 nucleotides match TRBD1. The V and J ends lost 4 bases and 0 bases, in that order; junction bases with no gene match: 6. This CDR3 is built from 17 residues. Looked up from germline, CDR1 is SGHRS and CDR2 is YFSETQ.